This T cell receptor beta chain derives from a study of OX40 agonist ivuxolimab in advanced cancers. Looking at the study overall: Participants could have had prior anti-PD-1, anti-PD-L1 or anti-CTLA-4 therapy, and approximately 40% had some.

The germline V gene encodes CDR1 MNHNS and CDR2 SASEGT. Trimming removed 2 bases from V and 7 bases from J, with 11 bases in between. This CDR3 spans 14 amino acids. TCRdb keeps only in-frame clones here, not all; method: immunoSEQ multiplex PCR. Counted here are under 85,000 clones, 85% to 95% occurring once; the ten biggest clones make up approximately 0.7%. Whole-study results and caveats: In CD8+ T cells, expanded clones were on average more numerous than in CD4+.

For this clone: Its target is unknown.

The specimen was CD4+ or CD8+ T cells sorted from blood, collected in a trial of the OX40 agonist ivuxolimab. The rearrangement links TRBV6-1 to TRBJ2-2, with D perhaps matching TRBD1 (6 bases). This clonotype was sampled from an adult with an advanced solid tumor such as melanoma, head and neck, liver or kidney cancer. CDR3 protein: CASSERGHNGELFF. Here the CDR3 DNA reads TGTGCCAGCAGTGAAAGGGGACATAACGGGGAGCTGTTTTTT.